This TCR beta chain appears in the sequencing data of a study of cytomegalovirus exposure and HLA in healthy donors. Study outcomes and limitations: In a later analysis, productive TCRs from donors in an Asian-associated ancestry cluster reportedly carried fewer N-insertions than the cohort mean. Presence/absence analysis assumed near-uniform sequencing depth across donors. Reports described diagnosis of cytomegalovirus status by the classifier as highly specific and sensitive.

The donors (healthy individuals) were bone marrow donors. Details on this clone: What it binds is not known.

Both 60 Vbeta primers and 13 Jbeta primers went into the PCR. Some clones are missing from TCRdb's copy, which holds only in-frame ones; the method was immunoSEQ multiplex PCR. Of under 150,000 clones listed, about four fifths are singletons. The ends were cut back, 6 bases at V and 2 bases at J, with 14 bases in the middle. The CDR3 is made up of 14 amino acids. The germline V gene has CDR1 LNHDA and CDR2 SQIVND (reference sequence). V is TRBV19 and J is TRBJ2-7; D may be TRBD1 (6 bases). The sequenced sample was PBMCs. This clonotype was obtained from a middle-aged woman in good health and CMV-seronegative. For the CDR3, the DNA is TGTGCCAGTAGCAAAGGACAGATCACCTACGAGCAGTACTTC. Translating gives CASSKGQITYEQYF.